This T cell receptor beta chain was identified during a study of blood T cell repertoires in COVID-19. Overall study context: Acute-phase and convalescent COVID-19 samples originated in the United States, Italy and Spain. PBMCs, B-cell-depleted T cells, or T cells were the source of the cDNA or gDNA that made up the material.

Germline assignment: CDR1 MDHEN and CDR2 SYDVKM. This CDR3 has 12 residues. The V and J ends lost 5 bases and 10 bases respectively, with 12 bases between them. This clone was seen only once. Only in-frame clones appear in the TCRdb table, and some are missing; sequencing was by immunoSEQ multiplex PCR. The sample includes 70,000 to 85,000 clones, about 91% of them seen just once. The chain employs TRBV28 and TRBJ2-1; maybe TRBD2 (6 bases). This clonotype was obtained from a woman aged 60 to 75 with active COVID-19. Source material: peripheral blood. CDR3 in amino acids: CASSLGTSEQFF. The CDR3 DNA sequence: TGTGCCAGCAGTCTTGGAACTAGCGAGCAGTTCTTC.